Listed below are T cell receptor beta chains from one sample, sequenced in a study of T-cell memory formation after mild COVID-19. From the 5' RACE reads, TCRdb called clonotypes with MiXCR, one entry per CDR3 protein. The data contain about 620,000 distinct CDR3 sequences, around 17% of them singletons. Sequenced material: PBMCs or a T cell subset sorted from them (not recorded which). These TCRs come from an adult woman who had mild COVID-19 (a few samples of this study predate the infection). Cell type and time point are not known. Both conserved end residues are part of each CDR3. D genes are given only for firm matches. Where a row states a size, it is once, few, many or the class of an expanded clone; other rows omit it.

v_gene: TRBV28
d_gene: TRBD2
abundance: few
j_gene: TRBJ2-3
CDR3nt: TGTGCCAGCAGCGGACTAGCGGGAGGGCCAAGCACAGATACGCAGTATTTT
CDR3aa: CASSGLAGGPSTDTQYF

v_gene: TRBV6-1
d_gene: TRBD2
abundance: .
j_gene: TRBJ2-2
CDR3nt: TGTGCCAGCAGTGTACTAGCGGGAGAGGACACCGGGGAGCTGTTTTTT
CDR3aa: CASSVLAGEDTGELFF

v_gene: TRBV7-9
d_gene: TRBD1
abundance: few
j_gene: TRBJ1-1
CDR3nt: TGTGCCAGCAGCTCCGGGACAGGGGCCATTGAAGCTTTCTTT
CDR3aa: CASSSGTGAIEAFF

v_gene: TRBV5-1
d_gene: TRBD2
abundance: .
j_gene: TRBJ2-3
CDR3nt: TGCGCCAGCAGCCGAGTGGGCGGACTAGCGGAAGGGGATACGCAGTATTTT
CDR3aa: CASSRVGGLAEGDTQYF

v_gene: TRBV7-9
d_gene: .
abundance: .
j_gene: TRBJ2-3
CDR3nt: TGTGCCAGCAGCTTGGGGTATAGGGGCACAGATACGCAGTATTTT
CDR3aa: CASSLGYRGTDTQYF

v_gene: TRBV7-2
d_gene: TRBD2
abundance: .
j_gene: TRBJ2-7
CDR3nt: TGTGCCAGCAGCCGCACGCACTTCGGTAGCGGGGAGCAGTACTTC
CDR3aa: CASSRTHFGSGEQYF

v_gene: TRBV4-1
d_gene: TRBD2
abundance: few
j_gene: TRBJ2-7
CDR3nt: TGCGCCAGCAGCCAAGAAATCACGCCTAGCGGGGATACCTACGAGCAGTACTTC
CDR3aa: CASSQEITPSGDTYEQYF

v_gene: TRBV19
d_gene: .
abundance: few
j_gene: TRBJ1-5
CDR3nt: TGTGCCAGTAGTCTCCTTGGAGCCCAGCATTTT
CDR3aa: CASSLLGAQHF

v_gene: TRBV27
d_gene: .
abundance: few
j_gene: TRBJ2-1
CDR3nt: TGTGCCAGCAGCTGGAGCGGCAGCTCCTACAATGAGCAGTTCTTC
CDR3aa: CASSWSGSSYNEQFF

v_gene: TRBV5-1
d_gene: .
abundance: .
j_gene: TRBJ2-3
CDR3nt: TGCGCCAGCGCCGTTGAGGGCGATACGCAGTATTTT
CDR3aa: CASAVEGDTQYF

v_gene: TRBV7-2
d_gene: TRBD2
abundance: .
j_gene: TRBJ2-7
CDR3nt: TGTGCCAGCAGCTCCGGGGACTACCCTGACGAGCAGTACTTC
CDR3aa: CASSSGDYPDEQYF

v_gene: TRBV2
d_gene: .
abundance: few
j_gene: TRBJ2-5
CDR3nt: TGTGCCAGCAGCGGTCGCGAGGTCGTGGGGGAGACCCAGTACTTC
CDR3aa: CASSGREVVGETQYF

v_gene: TRBV20-1
d_gene: TRBD1
abundance: few
j_gene: TRBJ2-2
CDR3nt: TGCAGTGCTAGAGATGCTGGACAGGGGATGGCCGGGGAGCTGTTTTTT
CDR3aa: CSARDAGQGMAGELFF

v_gene: TRBV12-3/TRBV12-4
d_gene: .
abundance: many
j_gene: TRBJ2-1
CDR3nt: TGTGCCAGCAGTTTAGATTCCCGGCTTGAGCAGTTCTTC
CDR3aa: CASSLDSRLEQFF

v_gene: TRBV6-2/TRBV6-3
d_gene: TRBD2
abundance: .
j_gene: TRBJ2-1
CDR3nt: TGTGCCAGCAGTGGTACTAGCGGGAGGTCCTGGGATGAGCAGTTCTTC
CDR3aa: CASSGTSGRSWDEQFF

v_gene: TRBV12-3/TRBV12-4
d_gene: TRBD2
abundance: .
j_gene: TRBJ2-7
CDR3nt: TGTGCCAGCAGGAGCGGGAGTCGTCTCTACGAGCAGTACTTC
CDR3aa: CASRSGSRLYEQYF

v_gene: TRBV7-3
d_gene: TRBD2
abundance: .
j_gene: TRBJ2-1
CDR3nt: TGTGCCAGCAGCCCAGGACTAGCAAGTAGCCATGAGCAGTTCTTC
CDR3aa: CASSPGLASSHEQFF

v_gene: TRBV19
d_gene: .
abundance: .
j_gene: TRBJ1-1
CDR3nt: TGTGCCAGTAGACCGAAGGGGGACACTGAAGCTTTCTTT
CDR3aa: CASRPKGDTEAFF

v_gene: TRBV30
d_gene: .
abundance: few
j_gene: TRBJ1-3
CDR3nt: TGTGCCTGGAGGAAGCTGCCAGGGTTGTCTGGAAACACCATATATTTT
CDR3aa: CAWRKLPGLSGNTIYF

v_gene: TRBV4-3
d_gene: TRBD2
abundance: .
j_gene: TRBJ2-7
CDR3nt: TGCGCCAGCAGCCAAACTAGCGGGTATAGTGAGTGGCAGTACTTC
CDR3aa: CASSQTSGYSEWQYF

v_gene: TRBV2
d_gene: .
abundance: few
j_gene: TRBJ1-1
CDR3nt: TGTGCCAGCAGAGAAGCCTATGAAGCTTTCTTT
CDR3aa: CASREAYEAFF

v_gene: TRBV20-1
d_gene: TRBD2
abundance: .
j_gene: TRBJ2-1
CDR3nt: TGCAGTGCTAGAGATCAGGGTAGCGGGAGAGGTTACGGTTACAATGAGCAGTTCTTC
CDR3aa: CSARDQGSGRGYGYNEQFF

v_gene: TRBV7-6
d_gene: TRBD1
abundance: many
j_gene: TRBJ2-5
CDR3nt: TGTGCCAGCAGCCCTCAACCGGGACAGGGGTCGGCCCAGTACTTC
CDR3aa: CASSPQPGQGSAQYF

v_gene: TRBV5-1
d_gene: TRBD1
abundance: .
j_gene: TRBJ2-3
CDR3nt: TGCGCCAGCAGCCACGGACAGGGGGCGTCGGATACGCAGTATTTT
CDR3aa: CASSHGQGASDTQYF

v_gene: TRBV7-6
d_gene: .
abundance: .
j_gene: TRBJ2-1
CDR3nt: TGTGCCAGCAGCTTACCTTCCAGGGGCTCCTACAATGAGCAGTTCTTC
CDR3aa: CASSLPSRGSYNEQFF

v_gene: TRBV6-5
d_gene: .
abundance: .
j_gene: TRBJ1-5
CDR3nt: TGTGCCAGCAGGGAGGCACCGAGCAATCAGCCCCAGCATTTT
CDR3aa: CASREAPSNQPQHF

v_gene: TRBV20-1
d_gene: .
abundance: .
j_gene: TRBJ1-2
CDR3nt: TGCAGTGCAACCCCCGGGGGCGCATTCTATGGCTACACCTTC
CDR3aa: CSATPGGAFYGYTF